The 6 T cell receptor beta chains listed next were all sequenced from one sample in a study of cytomegalovirus exposure and HLA in healthy donors (dated by TCRdb to 2016 to 2017). Receptor amplification or capture employed the immunoSEQ multiplex PCR assay. For the multiplex PCR, a mixture combining 60 forward primers for TCR Vbeta segments and 13 reverse primers for TCR Jbeta segments was used. TCRdb retrieved this table from immuneACCESS and kept in-frame rearrangements only. Not all clones are present; in checked studies, unresolved V genes account for under half, and no reason is known for the remainder. Across this sample there are 150,000 to 200,000 clones, with roughly 80% seen only once. 1.5% to 2% of the sample rests with the top ten. The sequenced sample was PBMCs. These receptors all stem from a human donor in good health.

The genes are TRBV11-2 and TRBJ2-7; TRBD2 is a possible D gene (6 bases). CDR3 length equals 15 residues. The germline V gene encodes CDR1 SGHAT and CDR2 FQNNGV. Trimming removed 1 base at V and 3 bases at J, with 13 bases between. CDR3 sequence reads: CASSLAPDYNYEQYF. DNA of the CDR3: TGTGCCAGCAGCTTAGCTCCGGACTACAACTACGAGCAGTACTTC.

The chain is built from TRBV6-5 and TRBJ1-1, with D possibly being TRBD1 (5 bases). V was shortened by 5 bases and J by 2 bases, with 15 bases between the two germline ends. The CDR3 is 15 amino acids. The germline V gene encodes CDR1 MNHEY and CDR2 SVGAGI. For the CDR3, the DNA is TGTGCCAGCAGTCGTACAGGTGCCCCTAACACTGAAGCTTTCTTT. Translating gives CASSRTGAPNTEAFF.

The chain combines TRBV7-9 with TRBJ1-1, with TRBD1 identical over 8 bases. The germline CDR1 and CDR2 sequences are SEHNR and FQNEAQ (reference sequence). The trim removed 2 bases at V and 8 bases at J, leaving 4 bases unmatched. This CDR3 is built from 13 residues. The CDR3 here is CASSLRDRGEAFF. The CDR3 DNA reads as TGTGCCAGCAGCTTACGCGACAGGGGCGAAGCTTTCTTT.

DNA for the CDR3: TGTGCCAGCAGCTCCGGACTCTCTGGCAATGAGCAGTTCTTC. Translating gives CASSSGLSGNEQFF. The V call is TRBV7-6, the J call TRBJ2-1, with D perhaps TRBD2 (5 bases). The CDR3 spans 14 residues. CDR1 is SGHVS and CDR2 is FNYEAQ in the germline V gene. The V end was cut by 4 bases, the J end by 6 bases, with 13 bases between.

The V gene is TRBV2, the J gene TRBJ2-7; 8 bases align to TRBD1. V trimming: 7 bases; J trimming: 10 bases; junction bases outside the gene matches: 9. CDR3 size: 12 residues. Germline CDR1 SNHLY, CDR2 FYNNEI. The CDR3 DNA reads TGTGCCAGCATCGGTCAGGGGGCGAAACAGTACTTC. It is translated as CASIGQGAKQYF.

The DNA for the CDR3 is TGTGCCAGCAGCTTGACTTTCGGGACAGGGATACCCTATAGCAATCAGCCCCAGCATTTT. Protein sequence: CASSLTFGTGIPYSNQPQHF. This chain joins TRBV5-8 and TRBJ1-5, with TRBD1 identical over 9 bases. Germline CDR1 is SGHTS and CDR2 is YDEGEE. This CDR3 is 20 amino acids long. After removal of 1 base from V and 0 bases from J, the junction contained 14 bases not matched to a gene.